This T cell receptor beta chain was captured by sequencing in a study of blood T cell repertoires in COVID-19. Sequenced by immunoSEQ multiplex PCR; TCRdb stores in-frame clones only, minus some. The repertoire holds approximately 26,000 clones, with about 76% as singletons. The J segment lost 5 bases and the V segment lost 3 bases, leaving 10 bases of the junction unmatched. CDR3 size: 15 residues. CDR1 is DFQATT and CDR2 is SNEGSKA in the germline V gene (reference sequence). Sequencing was performed on peripheral blood. The receptor was derived from a man aged 80 or over with active or convalescent COVID-19. The J gene is TRBJ2-1, the V gene TRBV20-1; 7 positions match TRBD2. This CDR3 is CSASWRGRGDNEQFF. The CDR3 nucleotides are TGCAGTGCTAGTTGGCGCGGGAGAGGGGACAATGAGCAGTTCTTC.